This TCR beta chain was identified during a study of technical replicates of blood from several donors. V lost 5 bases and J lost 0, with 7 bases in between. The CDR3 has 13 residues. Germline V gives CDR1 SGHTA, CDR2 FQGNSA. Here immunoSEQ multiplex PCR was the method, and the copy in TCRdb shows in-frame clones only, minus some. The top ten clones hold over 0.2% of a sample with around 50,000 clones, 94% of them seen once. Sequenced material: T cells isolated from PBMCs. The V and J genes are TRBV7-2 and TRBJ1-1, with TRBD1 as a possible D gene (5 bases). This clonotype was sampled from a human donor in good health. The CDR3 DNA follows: TGTGCCAGCAGCAACAGGATGAACACTGAAGCTTTCTTT. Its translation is CASSNRMNTEAFF. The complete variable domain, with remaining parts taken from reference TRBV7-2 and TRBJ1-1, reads GAGVSQSPSNKVTEKGKDVELRCDPISGHTALYWYRQSLGQGLEFLIYFQGNSAPDKSGLPSDRFSAERTGGSVSTLTIQRTQQEDSAVYLCASSNRMNTEAFFGQGTRLTVV.